These T cell receptor beta chains were read from a single sample in a study of radiotherapy plus CTLA-4 blockade in lung cancer. The assay was immunoSEQ multiplex PCR, and TCRdb's table has in-frame clones only and misses some. The sample has some 110,000 clones, just under 90% seen once. Sequenced material: peripheral blood, taken from a patient treated with radiotherapy plus ipilimumab. The source of these receptors is a human donor with non-small cell lung cancer that progressed on radiotherapy plus ipilimumab. CDR3s include the opening cysteine and the closing phenylalanine or tryptophan. Fields, in order: CDR3 DNA, CDR3 protein, clone size, D gene, V gene, J gene. The D gene is left open where the match is weak. The listing skips clone size in some rows; elsewhere it reads once, few, many or a size class.

cdr3_nt: TGTGCCAGCAGCACCCGACAGGGGGCCGTCGGGGAGCTGTTTTTT
cdr3_aa: CASSTRQGAVGELFF
clone_size: once
d_call: TRBD1
v_call: TRBV7-3
j_call: TRBJ2-2

cdr3_nt: TGTGCCAGCAGCTTTCTTCTTTCGGCCTTTGAGCAGTACTTC
cdr3_aa: CASSFLLSAFEQYF
clone_size: NA
d_call: NA
v_call: TRBV7-9
j_call: TRBJ2-7

cdr3_nt: TGTGCCAGCAGCTCCGCCGGGGGAAACACCATATATTTT
cdr3_aa: CASSSAGGNTIYF
clone_size: NA
d_call: NA
v_call: TRBV5-6
j_call: TRBJ1-3

cdr3_nt: TGCGCCAGCAGCTTCCCCCCGTCAGATACGCAGTATTTT
cdr3_aa: CASSFPPSDTQYF
clone_size: NA
d_call: NA
v_call: TRBV5-1
j_call: TRBJ2-3

cdr3_nt: TGTGCCAGCATTTCGCAGCTCTCTGGAAACACCATATATTTT
cdr3_aa: CASISQLSGNTIYF
clone_size: NA
d_call: NA
v_call: TRBV6-1
j_call: TRBJ1-3

cdr3_nt: TGTGCCAGCAGCTTAGCCGGGACCCGCAATGAGCAGTTCTTC
cdr3_aa: CASSLAGTRNEQFF
clone_size: NA
d_call: NA
v_call: TRBV7-6
j_call: TRBJ2-1

cdr3_nt: TGTGCCAGCATGTGGCAGGACCCCTACAATGAGCAGTTCTTC
cdr3_aa: CASMWQDPYNEQFF
clone_size: once
d_call: NA
v_call: TRBV6-1
j_call: TRBJ2-1

cdr3_nt: TGTGCCAGCAGTTGGAGAGACAGGAATGAGCAGTTCTTC
cdr3_aa: CASSWRDRNEQFF
clone_size: NA
d_call: NA
v_call: TRBV27
j_call: TRBJ2-1

cdr3_nt: TGCGCCAGCAGCCGGGACCGACGGTACGGGGAGCTGTTTTTT
cdr3_aa: CASSRDRRYGELFF
clone_size: NA
d_call: NA
v_call: TRBV5-1
j_call: TRBJ2-2

cdr3_nt: TGTGCCAGCAGCGACGGACAGGAAACGGCCTACGAGCAGTACTTC
cdr3_aa: CASSDGQETAYEQYF
clone_size: once
d_call: TRBD1
v_call: TRBV9
j_call: TRBJ2-7

cdr3_nt: TGTGCCAGCAGAATCCGGGGTGGCGAGCAGTACTTC
cdr3_aa: CASRIRGGEQYF
clone_size: NA
d_call: NA
v_call: TRBV5-6
j_call: TRBJ2-7

cdr3_nt: TGTGCCAGCAGCTTGGGGTTATTCTCGGCGCAGGGAAACACTGAAGCTTTCTTT
cdr3_aa: CASSLGLFSAQGNTEAFF
clone_size: NA
d_call: NA
v_call: TRBV5-4
j_call: TRBJ1-1

cdr3_nt: TGTGCCAGCAGCTTAGCAGGGGCGGCTTCTGGAAACACCATATATTTT
cdr3_aa: CASSLAGAASGNTIYF
clone_size: NA
d_call: NA
v_call: TRBV11-1
j_call: TRBJ1-3

cdr3_nt: TGTGCCAGCAGTACAGGAGCGGCCGGTTTCTACGAGCAGTACTTC
cdr3_aa: CASSTGAAGFYEQYF
clone_size: NA
d_call: NA
v_call: TRBV6-5
j_call: TRBJ2-7

cdr3_nt: TGTGCCACGTTCCCCGGGACAGGTGCTTTTAGCCCGGGCTACACCTTC
cdr3_aa: CATFPGTGAFSPGYTF
clone_size: NA
d_call: TRBD1
v_call: TRBV10-3
j_call: TRBJ1-2

cdr3_nt: TGTGCCAGCAGTGGGGGGTATAACAGCAATCAGCCCCAGCATTTT
cdr3_aa: CASSGGYNSNQPQHF
clone_size: NA
d_call: NA
v_call: TRBV6-1
j_call: TRBJ1-5

cdr3_nt: TGCGCCAGCAGCGGGGGACAGGGGGCACCTGGGGCCAACGTCCTGACTTTC
cdr3_aa: CASSGGQGAPGANVLTF
clone_size: NA
d_call: TRBD1
v_call: TRBV5-1
j_call: TRBJ2-6

cdr3_nt: TGTGCCAGCAGCCTCGGGACCAATCAGCCCCAGCATTTT
cdr3_aa: CASSLGTNQPQHF
clone_size: NA
d_call: NA
v_call: TRBV14
j_call: TRBJ1-5

cdr3_nt: TGTGCCAGCAGCCATCCCGGGGTCAATGGCTACGAGCAGTACTTC
cdr3_aa: CASSHPGVNGYEQYF
clone_size: NA
d_call: NA
v_call: TRBV5-6
j_call: TRBJ2-7

cdr3_nt: TGTGCCAGCAGCTTTCTTTTCCGGGGGTCGGGGGCCTCCTACGAGCAGTACTTC
cdr3_aa: CASSFLFRGSGASYEQYF
clone_size: NA
d_call: NA
v_call: TRBV5-6
j_call: TRBJ2-7

cdr3_nt: TGTGCCAGCAGGAGGGGACTAGCGGCGACTTACAATGAGCAGTTCTTC
cdr3_aa: CASRRGLAATYNEQFF
clone_size: NA
d_call: TRBD2
v_call: TRBV2
j_call: TRBJ2-1

cdr3_nt: TGTGCCAGCACTTTGGGGGGGGCCGGGGAGCTGTTTTTT
cdr3_aa: CASTLGGAGELFF
clone_size: NA
d_call: TRBD2
v_call: TRBV6-5
j_call: TRBJ2-2

cdr3_nt: TGTGCCAGCCTCCCGCCGGAAGGGGTGGGGAAAGAGACCCAGTACTTC
cdr3_aa: CASLPPEGVGKETQYF
clone_size: NA
d_call: NA
v_call: TRBV5-3
j_call: TRBJ2-5

cdr3_nt: TGTGCCAGCTCACCTTCTAGCAATCAGCCCCAGCATTTT
cdr3_aa: CASSPSSNQPQHF
clone_size: NA
d_call: NA
v_call: TRBV18
j_call: TRBJ1-5

cdr3_nt: TGTGCCAGTACCGGGACAGGGATCTTTGGAGCGGGAAACACCATATATTTT
cdr3_aa: CASTGTGIFGAGNTIYF
clone_size: NA
d_call: TRBD1
v_call: TRBV19
j_call: TRBJ1-3

cdr3_nt: TGTGCCAGCTCAGCTAGCCATTTGGAGACCCAGTACTTC
cdr3_aa: CASSASHLETQYF
clone_size: NA
d_call: NA
v_call: TRBV7-6
j_call: TRBJ2-5

cdr3_nt: TGTGCCAGCAGCTTAGATGCAGGCAACAATGAAAAACTGTTTTTT
cdr3_aa: CASSLDAGNNEKLFF
clone_size: NA
d_call: NA
v_call: TRBV7-6
j_call: TRBJ1-4

cdr3_nt: TGTGCCAGCTCACGGGAAACGGGAGCTCTGAGAGAGACTGAAGCTTTCTTT
cdr3_aa: CASSRETGALRETEAFF
clone_size: NA
d_call: NA
v_call: TRBV18
j_call: TRBJ1-1

cdr3_nt: TGCGCCAGCAGGCGAGGGGTATGGTACGAGCAGTACTTC
cdr3_aa: CASRRGVWYEQYF
clone_size: few
d_call: NA
v_call: TRBV10-2
j_call: TRBJ2-7

cdr3_nt: TGCGCCAGCAGCTTTCTAGCGGGAGCGTCAGTGGAGACCCAGTACTTC
cdr3_aa: CASSFLAGASVETQYF
clone_size: NA
d_call: TRBD2
v_call: TRBV5-1
j_call: TRBJ2-5

cdr3_nt: TGCGCCAGCACCAGGACTCCAGGGACGGTTCAAGAGACCCAGTACTTC
cdr3_aa: CASTRTPGTVQETQYF
clone_size: NA
d_call: NA
v_call: TRBV5-1
j_call: TRBJ2-5

cdr3_nt: TGTGCCAGCAGTGAACAGGGTAGGTCCTACGAGCAGTACTTC
cdr3_aa: CASSEQGRSYEQYF
clone_size: NA
d_call: NA
v_call: TRBV2
j_call: TRBJ2-7

cdr3_nt: TGTGCCAGCAGCTTGGTAGGGGGCGAGACCCAGTACTTC
cdr3_aa: CASSLVGGETQYF
clone_size: once
d_call: TRBD1
v_call: TRBV5-6
j_call: TRBJ2-5